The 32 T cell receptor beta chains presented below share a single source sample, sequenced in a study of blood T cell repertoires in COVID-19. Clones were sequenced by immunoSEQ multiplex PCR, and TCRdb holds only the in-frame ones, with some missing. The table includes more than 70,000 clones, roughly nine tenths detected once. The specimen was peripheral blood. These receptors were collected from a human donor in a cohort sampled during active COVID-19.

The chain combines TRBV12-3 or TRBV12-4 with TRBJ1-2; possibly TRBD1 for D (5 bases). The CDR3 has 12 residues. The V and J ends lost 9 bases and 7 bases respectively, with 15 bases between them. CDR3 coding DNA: TGTGCCAGGACCGGCAGGGTTTGTGGCTACACCTTC. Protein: CARTGRVCGYTF.

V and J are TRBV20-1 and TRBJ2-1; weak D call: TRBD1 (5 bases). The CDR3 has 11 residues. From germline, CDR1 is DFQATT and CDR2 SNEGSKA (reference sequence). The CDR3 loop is CTPGSYNEQFF. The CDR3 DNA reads TGCACCCCAGGGTCGTACAATGAGCAGTTCTTC.

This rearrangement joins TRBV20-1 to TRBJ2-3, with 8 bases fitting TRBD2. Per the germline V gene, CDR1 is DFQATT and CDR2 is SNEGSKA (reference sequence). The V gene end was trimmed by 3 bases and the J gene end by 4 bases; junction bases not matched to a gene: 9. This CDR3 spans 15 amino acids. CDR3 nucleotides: TGCAGTGCTAGTTCGGAAGTCGGGAGGGCAGATACGCAGTATTTT. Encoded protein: CSASSEVGRADTQYF.

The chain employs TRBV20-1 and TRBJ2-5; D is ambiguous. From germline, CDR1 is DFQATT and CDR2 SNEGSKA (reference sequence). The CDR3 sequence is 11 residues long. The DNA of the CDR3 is TGCGCCGCGGATAAACAAGAGACCCAGTACTTC. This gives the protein CAADKQETQYF.

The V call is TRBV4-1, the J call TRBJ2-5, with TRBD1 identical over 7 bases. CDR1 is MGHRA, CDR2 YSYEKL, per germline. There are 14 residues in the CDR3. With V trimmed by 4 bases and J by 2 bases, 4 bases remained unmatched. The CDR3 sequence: CASSPGGNQETQYF. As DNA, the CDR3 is TGCGCCAGCAGCCCAGGGGGTAATCAAGAGACCCAGTACTTC.

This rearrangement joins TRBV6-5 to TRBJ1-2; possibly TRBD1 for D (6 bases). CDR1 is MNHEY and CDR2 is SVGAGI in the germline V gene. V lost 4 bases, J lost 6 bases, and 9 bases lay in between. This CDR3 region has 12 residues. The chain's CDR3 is CASSLSGDGYTF. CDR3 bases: TGTGCCAGCAGTTTGTCAGGGGATGGCTACACCTTC.

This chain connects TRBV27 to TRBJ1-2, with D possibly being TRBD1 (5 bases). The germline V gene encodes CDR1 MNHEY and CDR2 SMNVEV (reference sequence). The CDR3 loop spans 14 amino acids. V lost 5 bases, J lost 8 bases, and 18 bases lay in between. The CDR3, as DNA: TGTGCCAGCAGTCGGGGGTCCACATTCATCGGCTACACCTTC. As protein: CASSRGSTFIGYTF.

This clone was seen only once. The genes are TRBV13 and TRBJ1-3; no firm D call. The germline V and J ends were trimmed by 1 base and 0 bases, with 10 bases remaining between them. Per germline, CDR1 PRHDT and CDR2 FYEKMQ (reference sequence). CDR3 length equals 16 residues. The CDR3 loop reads CASSLAPLRSGNTIYF. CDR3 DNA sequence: TGTGCCAGCAGCTTAGCCCCCCTCCGCTCTGGAAACACCATATATTTT.

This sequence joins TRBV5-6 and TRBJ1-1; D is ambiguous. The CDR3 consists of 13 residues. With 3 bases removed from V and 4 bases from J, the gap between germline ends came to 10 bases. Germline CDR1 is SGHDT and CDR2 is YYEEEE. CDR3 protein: CASSSRRGTEAFF. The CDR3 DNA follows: TGTGCCAGCAGCTCCCGGCGCGGCACTGAAGCTTTCTTT. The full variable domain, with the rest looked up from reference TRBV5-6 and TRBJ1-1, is DAGVTQSPTHLIKTRGQQVTLRCSPKSGHDTVSWYQQALGQGPQFIFQYYEEEERQRGNFPDRFSGHQFPNYSSELNVNALLLGDSALYLCASSSRRGTEAFFGQGTRLTVV.

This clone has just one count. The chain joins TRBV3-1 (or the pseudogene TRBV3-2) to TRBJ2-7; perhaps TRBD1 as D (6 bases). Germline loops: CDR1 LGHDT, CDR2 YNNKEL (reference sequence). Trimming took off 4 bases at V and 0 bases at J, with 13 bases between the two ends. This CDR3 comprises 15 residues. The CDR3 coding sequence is TGTGCCAGCAGCCTCGGGACACTCCGCTCCTACGAGCAGTACTTC. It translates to CASSLGTLRSYEQYF.

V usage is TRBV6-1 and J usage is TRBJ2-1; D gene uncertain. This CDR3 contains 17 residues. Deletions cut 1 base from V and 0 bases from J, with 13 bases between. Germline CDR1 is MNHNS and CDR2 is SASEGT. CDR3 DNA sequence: TGTGCCAGCAGTGAAGTCGCCGTCCTAAGCTCCTACAATGAGCAGTTCTTC. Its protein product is CASSEVAVLSSYNEQFF.

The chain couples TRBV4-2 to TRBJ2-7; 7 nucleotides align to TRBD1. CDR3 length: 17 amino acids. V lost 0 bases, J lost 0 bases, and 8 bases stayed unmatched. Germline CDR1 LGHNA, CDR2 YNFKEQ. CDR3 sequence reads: CASSQDLKGAGSYEQYF. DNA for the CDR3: TGTGCCAGCAGCCAAGATCTTAAGGGGGCCGGCTCCTACGAGCAGTACTTC.

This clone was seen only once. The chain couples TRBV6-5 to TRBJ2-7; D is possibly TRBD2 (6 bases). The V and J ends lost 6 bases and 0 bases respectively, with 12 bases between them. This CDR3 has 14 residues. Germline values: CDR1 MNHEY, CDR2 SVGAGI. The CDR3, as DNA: TGTGCCAGCAGCAAGGGACTGATCTCCTACGAGCAGTACTTC. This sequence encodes CASSKGLISYEQYF.

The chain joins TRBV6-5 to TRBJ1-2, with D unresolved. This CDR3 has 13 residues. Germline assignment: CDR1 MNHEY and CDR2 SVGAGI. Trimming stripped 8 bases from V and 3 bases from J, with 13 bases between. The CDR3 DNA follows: TGTGCCAGCCGGCGGGATCCAGACTATGGCTACACCTTC. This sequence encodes CASRRDPDYGYTF.

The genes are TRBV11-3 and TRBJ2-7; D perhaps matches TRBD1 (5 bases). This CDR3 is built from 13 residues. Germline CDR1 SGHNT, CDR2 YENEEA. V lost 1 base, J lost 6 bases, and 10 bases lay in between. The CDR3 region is CASSLGFTGEQYF. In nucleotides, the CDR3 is TGTGCCAGCAGCTTAGGTTTCACAGGCGAGCAGTACTTC.

The CDR3 loop reads CASSMITVPDTEAFF. The DNA of the CDR3 is TGTGCCAGCAGCATGATAACCGTCCCGGACACTGAAGCTTTCTTT. This chain uses TRBV11-2 with TRBJ1-1; D call uncertain. CDR1 is SGHAT and CDR2 is FQNNGV in the germline V gene. Deletions cut 5 bases from V and 3 bases from J, with 16 bases between. The CDR3 runs 15 residues. Drawing the rest from reference TRBV11-2 and TRBJ1-1, the complete variable domain is EAGVAQSPRYKIIEKRQSVAFWCNPISGHATLYWYQQILGQGPKLLIQFQNNGVVDDSQLPKDRFSAERLKGVDSTLKIQPAKLEDSAVYLCASSMITVPDTEAFFGQGTRLTVV.

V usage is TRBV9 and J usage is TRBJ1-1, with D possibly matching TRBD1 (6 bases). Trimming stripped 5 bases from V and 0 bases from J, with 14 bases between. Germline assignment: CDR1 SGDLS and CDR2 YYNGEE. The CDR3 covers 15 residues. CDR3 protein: CASRARTVLNTEAFF. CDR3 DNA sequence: TGTGCCAGCAGAGCGAGGACAGTCCTGAACACTGAAGCTTTCTTT.

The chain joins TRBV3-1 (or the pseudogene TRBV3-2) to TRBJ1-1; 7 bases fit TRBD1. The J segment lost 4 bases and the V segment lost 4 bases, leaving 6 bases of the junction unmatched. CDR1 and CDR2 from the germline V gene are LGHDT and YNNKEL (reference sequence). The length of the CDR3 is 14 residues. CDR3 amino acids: CASSPGRGITEAFF. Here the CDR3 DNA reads TGTGCCAGCAGCCCGGGCAGGGGGATCACTGAAGCTTTCTTT.

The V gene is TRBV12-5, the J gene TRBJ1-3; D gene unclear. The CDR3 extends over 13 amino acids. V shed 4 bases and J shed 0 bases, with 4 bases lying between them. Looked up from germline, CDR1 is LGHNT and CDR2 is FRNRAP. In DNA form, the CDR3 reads TGTGCTAGTGGTTCGGGCTCTGGAAACACCATATATTTT. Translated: CASGSGSGNTIYF.

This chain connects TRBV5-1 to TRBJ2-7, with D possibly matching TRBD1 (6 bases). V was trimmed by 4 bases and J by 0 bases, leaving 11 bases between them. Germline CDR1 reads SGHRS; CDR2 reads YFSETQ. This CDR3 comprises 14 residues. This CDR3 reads CASSEGDSSYEQYF. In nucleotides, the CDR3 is TGCGCCAGCAGCGAGGGGGATAGCTCCTACGAGCAGTACTTC. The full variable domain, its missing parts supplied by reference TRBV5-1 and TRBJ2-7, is KAGVTQTPRYLIKTRGQQVTLSCSPISGHRSVSWYQQTPGQGLQFLFEYFSETQRNKGNFPGRFSGRQFSNSRSEMNVSTLELGDSALYLCASSEGDSSYEQYFGPGTRLTVT.

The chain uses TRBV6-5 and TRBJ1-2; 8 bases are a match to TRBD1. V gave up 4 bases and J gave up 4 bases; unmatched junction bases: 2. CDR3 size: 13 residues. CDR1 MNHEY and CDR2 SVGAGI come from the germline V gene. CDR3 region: CASSFTGGYGYTF. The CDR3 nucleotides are TGTGCCAGCAGTTTTACAGGGGGCTATGGCTACACCTTC.

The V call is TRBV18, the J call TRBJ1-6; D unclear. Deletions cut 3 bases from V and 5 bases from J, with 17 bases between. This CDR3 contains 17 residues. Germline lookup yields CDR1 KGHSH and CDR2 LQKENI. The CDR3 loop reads CASSPRGSGGDNSPLHF. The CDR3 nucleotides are TGTGCCAGCTCACCCCGGGGTAGTGGCGGTGATAATTCACCCCTCCACTTT.

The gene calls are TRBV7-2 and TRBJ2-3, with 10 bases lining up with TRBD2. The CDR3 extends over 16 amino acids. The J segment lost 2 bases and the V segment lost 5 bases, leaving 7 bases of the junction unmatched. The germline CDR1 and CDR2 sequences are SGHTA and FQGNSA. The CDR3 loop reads CASSSTSGVFTDTQYF. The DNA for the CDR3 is TGTGCCAGCAGCAGTACTAGCGGGGTTTTCACAGATACGCAGTATTTT.

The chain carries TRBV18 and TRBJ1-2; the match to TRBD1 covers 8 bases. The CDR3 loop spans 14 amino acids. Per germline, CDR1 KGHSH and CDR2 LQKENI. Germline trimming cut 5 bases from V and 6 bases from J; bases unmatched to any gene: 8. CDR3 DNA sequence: TGTGCCAGCTCAATTGGGACAGGAGAACATGGCTACACCTTC. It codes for CASSIGTGEHGYTF. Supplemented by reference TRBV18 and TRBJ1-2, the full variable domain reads NAGVMQNPRHLVRRRGQEARLRCSPMKGHSHVYWYRQLPEEGLKFMVYLQKENIIDESGMPKERFSAEFPKEGPSILRIQQVVRGDSAAYFCASSIGTGEHGYTFGSGTRLTVV.

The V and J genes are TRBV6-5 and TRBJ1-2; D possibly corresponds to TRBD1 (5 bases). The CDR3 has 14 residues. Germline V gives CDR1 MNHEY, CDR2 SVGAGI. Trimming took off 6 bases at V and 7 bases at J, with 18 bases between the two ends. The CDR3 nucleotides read TGTGCCAGCAGCGCGGGACTGTCCCCTGGTGGCTACACCTTC. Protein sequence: CASSAGLSPGGYTF.

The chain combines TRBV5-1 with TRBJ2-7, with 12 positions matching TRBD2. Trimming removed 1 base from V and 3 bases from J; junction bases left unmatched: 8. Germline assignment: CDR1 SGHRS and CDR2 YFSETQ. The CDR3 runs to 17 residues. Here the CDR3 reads CASSLRRTSGRNYEQYF. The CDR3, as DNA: TGCGCCAGCAGCTTGAGACGAACTAGCGGGAGGAACTACGAGCAGTACTTC.

CDR3 in DNA: TGTGCCAGCAGCAACAGGTGCGAGCAGTACTTC. It is translated as CASSNRCEQYF. The chain has TRBV21-1 and TRBJ2-7; no check of the table's D call, TRBD1, against the DNA was made. TRBV21-1 is reported as a pseudogene. This CDR3 has 11 amino acids.

The CDR3 DNA reads TGTGCCAGCAGCTTATCAGCTAACTATGGCTACACCTTC. It translates to CASSLSANYGYTF. V usage is TRBV7-3 and J usage is TRBJ1-2; D not certain. The V and J ends lost 2 bases and 0 bases respectively, with 4 bases between them. CDR1 is SGHTA, CDR2 FQGTGA, per germline. This CDR3 has 13 amino acids.

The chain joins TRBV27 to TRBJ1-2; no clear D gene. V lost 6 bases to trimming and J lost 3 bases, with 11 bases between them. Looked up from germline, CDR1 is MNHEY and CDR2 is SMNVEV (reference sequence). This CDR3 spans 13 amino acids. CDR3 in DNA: TGTGCCAGCAGCCCTACGGTAGACTATGGCTACACCTTC. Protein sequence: CASSPTVDYGYTF.

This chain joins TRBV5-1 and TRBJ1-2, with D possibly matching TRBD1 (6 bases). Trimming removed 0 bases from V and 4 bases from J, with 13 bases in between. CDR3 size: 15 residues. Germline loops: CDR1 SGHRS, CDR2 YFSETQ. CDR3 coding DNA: TGCGCCAGCAGCTTGGCGTGGGGGCCGACCTATGGCTACACCTTC. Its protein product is CASSLAWGPTYGYTF.

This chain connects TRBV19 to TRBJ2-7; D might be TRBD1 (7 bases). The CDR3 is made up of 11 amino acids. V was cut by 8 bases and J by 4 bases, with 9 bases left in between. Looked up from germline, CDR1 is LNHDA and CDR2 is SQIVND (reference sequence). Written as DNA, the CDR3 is TGTGCCAGTTCAGGGGGGTACGAGCAGTACTTC. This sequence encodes CASSGGYEQYF.

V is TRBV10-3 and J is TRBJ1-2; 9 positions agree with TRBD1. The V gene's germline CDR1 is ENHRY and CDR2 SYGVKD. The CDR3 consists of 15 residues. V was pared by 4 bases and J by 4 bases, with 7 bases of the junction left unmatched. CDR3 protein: CAISGDRVGGYGYTF. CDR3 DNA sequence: TGTGCCATCAGTGGGGACAGGGTCGGGGGCTATGGCTACACCTTC.